The next 30 T cell receptor beta chains were all read from a single sample in a study of patients and donors after allogeneic stem cell transplantation. TCRdb re-called the RT-PCR reads with MiXCR, one entry per CDR3 protein. The sample lists roughly 250,000 distinct CDR3 sequences; roughly 13% were seen once. Sequencing was performed on blood, either unsorted or a sorted T cell fraction (not recorded which). Receptor source: a human donor who was either an allogeneic HSCT recipient or a stem cell or donor lymphocyte infusion donor (not recorded which). It is not recorded whose cells these are; they may come from a transplant donor.

The table lists this clonotype with a few counts. The V and J genes are TRBV19 and TRBJ1-3; D is ambiguous. The CDR3 sequence is 14 residues long. The germline V gene encodes CDR1 LNHDA and CDR2 SQIVND (reference sequence). V lost 4 bases and J lost 0, with 7 bases in between. As DNA, the CDR3 is TGTGCCAGTAGTAGTGACTCCTCTGGAAACACCATATATTTT. It is translated as CASSSDSSGNTIYF.

The sample holds a few counts of this clonotype. V usage is TRBV4-1 and J usage is TRBJ2-7; TRBD2 matches 10 bases. CDR3 size: 16 residues. Germline V gene sequence: CDR1 MGHRA, CDR2 YSYEKL. V shed 1 base, J shed 3 bases, and the junction held 6 bases outside the gene matches. The CDR3 DNA sequence: TGCGCCAGCAGCCAAGTTTTTGCTAGCGGGAGCTACGAGCAGTACTTC. Translating gives CASSQVFASGSYEQYF.

This clonotype was detected many times. The chain combines TRBV15 with TRBJ2-1; 7 bases line up with TRBD2. The germline gives CDR1 LNHNV, CDR2 YYDKDF (reference sequence). Trimming at V came to 1 base and at J to 7 bases, leaving 10 bases not matched to a gene. The CDR3 has 16 residues. CDR3 sequence: CATSRGGAGETNEQFF. CDR3 coding DNA: TGTGCCACCAGCAGAGGTGGCGCGGGAGAGACGAATGAGCAGTTCTTC.

In this sample, this clonotype turned up a few times. The chain is built from TRBV7-8 and TRBJ1-1; D is perhaps TRBD1 (5 bases). The CDR3 is 15 residues long. V shed 1 base and J shed 1 base, with 10 bases lying between them. CDR1 and CDR2 (germline): SGHVS, FQNEAQ. The CDR3 coding sequence is TGTGCCAGCAGCTTAGAGGGGTTGCGGAACACTGAAGCTTTCTTT. It encodes CASSLEGLRNTEAFF. Looking up the rest from reference TRBV7-8 and TRBJ1-1 gives the full variable domain: GAGVSQSPRYKVAKRGQDVALRCDPISGHVSLFWYQQALGQGPEFLTYFQNEAQLDKSGLPSDRFFAERPEGSVSTLKIQRTQQEDSAVYLCASSLEGLRNTEAFFGQGTRLTVV.

There are a few counts of this clonotype. This chain uses TRBV7-2 with TRBJ2-1; D call uncertain. CDR3 length equals 11 residues. Trimming removed 2 bases at V and 8 bases at J, with 4 bases between. Germline CDR1 and CDR2: SGHTA and FQGNSA. CDR3 region: CASSLLYEQFF. The CDR3 region has the DNA TGTGCCAGCAGCTTACTTTATGAGCAGTTCTTC.

This clonotype was counted a few times. The rearrangement joins TRBV20-1 to TRBJ2-1, with 10 nucleotides matching TRBD2. CDR3 length: 14 residues. CDR1 DFQATT and CDR2 SNEGSKA come from the germline V gene (reference sequence). Trimming removed 5 bases from V and 4 bases from J; junction bases left unmatched: 5. The CDR3 loop reads CSAALAGVYNEQFF. Here the CDR3 DNA reads TGCAGTGCTGCCCTAGCGGGGGTTTACAATGAGCAGTTCTTC.

This chain connects TRBV5-1 to TRBJ2-1; possibly TRBD1 for D (5 bases). Germline V CDR1 and CDR2: SGHRS, YFSETQ. Trimming stripped 3 bases from V and 6 bases from J, with 16 bases between. The CDR3 length is 15 residues. CDR3 residues: CASSSKSRDINEQFF. CDR3 sequence (DNA): TGCGCCAGCAGCTCGAAGTCCAGGGATATCAATGAGCAGTTCTTC.

The sample holds a few counts of this clonotype. The chain uses TRBV7-2 and TRBJ1-6; 8 bases match TRBD1. This CDR3 has 14 amino acids. V gave up 4 bases and J gave up 6 bases; unmatched junction bases: 2. Per the germline V gene, CDR1 is SGHTA and CDR2 is FQGNSA. CDR3 DNA sequence: TGTGCCAGCAGCTCGGGACAGGTTAATTCACCCCTCCACTTT. Protein product: CASSSGQVNSPLHF.

The sample holds many counts of this clonotype. V usage is TRBV20-1 and J usage is TRBJ2-7, with TRBD2 identical over 9 bases. CDR1 DFQATT and CDR2 SNEGSKA come from the germline V gene (reference sequence). CDR3 size: 14 residues. The V segment lost 1 base and the J segment 5 bases; nucleotides outside the gene matches: 6. CDR3 bases: TGCAGTGCTAGAGTGGGTGGGACTAGCCACGAGCAGTACTTC. Its protein product is CSARVGGTSHEQYF.

V gene TRBV12-3 or TRBV12-4 combines with J gene TRBJ2-1, with D unresolved. This CDR3 has 13 amino acids. V was trimmed by 3 bases and J by 5 bases, leaving 8 bases between them. The CDR3 is CASSLLGNNEQFF. CDR3 nucleotide sequence: TGTGCCAGCAGTTTGTTAGGGAACAATGAGCAGTTCTTC.

This chain connects TRBV3-1 to TRBJ2-3; 8 bases are a match to TRBD2. Looked up from germline, CDR1 is LGHDT and CDR2 is YNNKEL (reference sequence). Trimming cost V 3 bases and J 3 bases; bases outside gene matches: 8. CDR3 length: 16 amino acids. DNA for the CDR3: TGTGCCAGCAGCCACCTGGGGGTAGCGGGAACAGATACGCAGTATTTT. This sequence encodes CASSHLGVAGTDTQYF.

V and J are TRBV7-8 and TRBJ1-3; a possible D gene is TRBD1 (5 bases). The V gene's germline CDR1 is SGHVS and CDR2 FQNEAQ. V was clipped by 5 bases and J by 0 bases, with 11 bases between them. CDR3 size: 15 residues. The CDR3 here is CASSPPGTSGNTIYF. CDR3 bases: TGTGCCAGCAGCCCACCGGGGACCTCTGGAAACACCATATATTTT.

This chain connects TRBV3-1 to TRBJ2-2, with a tentative D call TRBD1 (5 bases). The CDR3 is 15 residues long. V was pared by 6 bases and J by 0 bases, with 11 bases between. Germline V gene data show CDR1 as LGHDT and CDR2 as YNNKEL (reference sequence). In DNA, the CDR3 is TGTGCCAGCAGACCAGGGTTTGCGAACACCGGGGAGCTGTTTTTT. Translation: CASRPGFANTGELFF.

This clonotype has only a few counts. The chain employs TRBV7-2 and TRBJ2-4; D may match TRBD1 or TRBD2 (5 bases each). CDR3 length: 16 amino acids. Per germline, CDR1 SGHTA and CDR2 FQGNSA. V shed 4 bases and J shed 2 bases, with 15 bases lying between them. In nucleotides, the CDR3 is TGTGCCAGCAGCTCCGGGGACCTTGGGACCAAAAACATTCAGTACTTC. Its protein product is CASSSGDLGTKNIQYF. Full variable domain (remainder filled in from reference TRBV7-2 and TRBJ2-4): GAGVSQSPSNKVTEKGKDVELRCDPISGHTALYWYRQSLGQGLEFLIYFQGNSAPDKSGLPSDRFSAERTGGSVSTLTIQRTQQEDSAVYLCASSSGDLGTKNIQYFGAGTRLSVL.

This clonotype appeared a few times. CDR3 DNA sequence: TGTGCCAGCAGCCAAGGTAAAACAGTTGCGCAGTACTTC. The encoded protein is CASSQGKTVAQYF. The rearrangement joins TRBV14 to TRBJ2-7; D is uncertain. V was trimmed by 1 base and J by 9 bases, leaving 13 bases between them. Germline V gene lookup returns CDR1 SGHDN and CDR2 FVKESK. The CDR3 runs 13 residues.

The table lists this clonotype with many counts. The chain carries TRBV6-5 and TRBJ1-4; no firm D call. The CDR3 spans 14 residues. Germline V gene data show CDR1 as MNHEY and CDR2 as SVGAGI. The V end was cut by 0 bases, the J end by 7 bases, with 9 bases between. The CDR3 spells CASSYSGTGEKLFF. DNA of the CDR3: TGTGCCAGCAGTTACTCGGGAACCGGTGAAAAACTGTTTTTT.

This clonotype was detected many times. The chain couples TRBV12-3 or TRBV12-4 to TRBJ1-2; no definite D call. This CDR3 contains 12 residues. Trimming took 6 bases from V and 6 from J, leaving 11 bases between them. The CDR3 region is CASRFRSHGYTF. The CDR3, as DNA: TGTGCCAGCAGATTTAGGAGTCATGGCTACACCTTC.

J is TRBJ2-7 and V is TRBV5-4, with 7 bases matching TRBD1. Germline V gene data show CDR1 as SGHNT and CDR2 as YYREEE (reference sequence). The ends lost 2 bases at V and 5 bases at J; junction bases unmatched: 10. This CDR3 has 15 amino acids. Written as DNA, the CDR3 is TGTGCCAGCAGCTTAAGACAGGGAAAGGGGCACGAGCAGTACTTC. This codes for CASSLRQGKGHEQYF.

The chain employs TRBV11-2 and TRBJ2-2, with 8 bases fitting TRBD2. The CDR3 contains 16 residues. The germline CDR1 and CDR2 sequences are SGHAT and FQNNGV. V shed 3 bases and J 8 bases; nucleotides not matched to a gene: 11. Here the CDR3 reads CASSFDPGLARGELFF. The CDR3 DNA reads TGTGCCAGCAGCTTTGACCCCGGACTAGCCCGTGGGGAGCTGTTTTTT.

The chain recombines TRBV5-6 with TRBJ1-2, with TRBD1 matching over 7 bases. CDR1 and CDR2 from the germline V gene are SGHDT and YYEEEE. The CDR3 is 13 amino acids. V trimming: 0 bases; J trimming: 7 bases; junction bases outside the gene matches: 3. CDR3 sequence reads: CASSLDRGVGYTF. Written as DNA, the CDR3 is TGTGCCAGCAGCTTGGACAGGGGAGTTGGCTACACCTTC. The whole variable domain, remainder taken from reference TRBV5-6 and TRBJ1-2, is DAGVTQSPTHLIKTRGQQVTLRCSPKSGHDTVSWYQQALGQGPQFIFQYYEEEERQRGNFPDRFSGHQFPNYSSELNVNALLLGDSALYLCASSLDRGVGYTFGSGTRLTVV.

There are many counts of this clonotype. V and J are TRBV7-2 and TRBJ2-1; 10 bases match TRBD2. The CDR3 covers 15 residues. Trimming cost V 1 base and J 10 bases; bases outside gene matches: 7. Germline V lookup: CDR1 SGHTA, CDR2 FQGNSA. The CDR3 loop reads CASSLVATSGFEQFF. CDR3 nucleotide sequence: TGTGCCAGCAGCTTAGTCGCGACTAGCGGGTTCGAGCAGTTCTTC.

J is TRBJ1-3 and V is TRBV9; 7 nucleotides align to TRBD1. The germline V gene has CDR1 SGDLS and CDR2 YYNGEE. Germline trimming cut 0 bases from V and 2 bases from J; bases unmatched to any gene: 5. The CDR3 runs to 16 residues. The DNA for the CDR3 is TGTGCCAGCAGCGTAGCGGGACAGCTTACTGGAAACACCATATATTTT. This gives the protein CASSVAGQLTGNTIYF.

The chain is built from TRBV10-3 and TRBJ1-5; D might be TRBD1 (5 bases). The germline gives CDR1 ENHRY, CDR2 SYGVKD. Trimming removed 4 bases at V and 3 bases at J, with 10 bases between. This CDR3 has 14 residues. CDR3: CAISGGGYNQPQHF. In nucleotides, the CDR3 is TGTGCCATCAGTGGGGGGGGTTACAATCAGCCCCAGCATTTT.

V gene TRBV6-1 combines with J gene TRBJ2-3; possibly TRBD1 for D (6 bases). The ends were cut back, 0 bases at V and 0 bases at J, with 16 bases in the middle. The CDR3 is 18 amino acids. CDR1 and CDR2 (germline): MNHNS, SASEGT. CDR3 nucleotides: TGTGCCAGCAGTGAAGCTTTGAGGGGGAAAGTTAGCACAGATACGCAGTATTTT. Its protein is CASSEALRGKVSTDTQYF.

This clonotype has a count of ten or more. The genes are TRBV25-1 and TRBJ1-6; D remains unclear. The CDR3 is 15 residues long. The V end lost 5 bases, the J end lost 2 bases, and 10 bases lay between the germline ends. Germline CDR1 is MGHDK and CDR2 is SYGVNS. The CDR3 spells CASSPSGTYNSPLHF. The CDR3 nucleotides are TGTGCCAGCAGTCCTTCCGGGACCTATAATTCACCCCTCCACTTT.

The rearrangement uses TRBV19 and TRBJ2-7; possibly TRBD1 for D (6 bases). Germline values: CDR1 LNHDA, CDR2 SQIVND (reference sequence). V was pared by 3 bases and J by 3 bases, with 9 bases between. The CDR3 extends over 13 amino acids. The CDR3: CASSIPGHYEQYF. The CDR3 DNA reads as TGTGCCAGTAGTATTCCGGGACACTACGAGCAGTACTTC.

CDR3 nucleotides: TGTGCCAGCAGTGACACAGGCCTGCGTACCGGGGAGCTGTTTTTT. It codes for CASSDTGLRTGELFF. The chain recombines TRBV6-2 or TRBV6-3 with TRBJ2-2, with D perhaps TRBD1 (5 bases). Germline CDR1 is MNHEY and CDR2 is SVGEGT. This CDR3 contains 15 residues. The germline V and J ends were trimmed by 5 bases and 5 bases, with 15 bases remaining between them.

This clonotype was counted ten times or more. The V call is TRBV18, the J call TRBJ2-5; the D is unclear. V dropped 3 bases and J dropped 3 bases, with 14 bases sitting between them. This CDR3 is built from 15 residues. CDR1 is KGHSH and CDR2 is LQKENI in the germline V gene. DNA for the CDR3: TGTGCCAGCTCACCCGGAGACCGGGTGGAAGAGACCCAGTACTTC. It codes for CASSPGDRVEETQYF.

Here the CDR3 reads CASSFQGAHEQYF. The CDR3 DNA follows: TGTGCCAGCAGCTTCCAGGGGGCACACGAGCAGTACTTC. This chain joins TRBV7-9 and TRBJ2-7, with 8 bases matching TRBD1. This CDR3 is built from 13 residues. Germline CDR1 and CDR2: SEHNR and FQNEAQ (reference sequence). After removal of 3 bases from V and 5 bases from J, the junction contained 3 bases not matched to a gene.

This clonotype was seen a few times. The genes are TRBV11-2 and TRBJ2-1, with a tentative D call TRBD2 (6 bases). Trimming left V 1 base short and J 4 bases short, with 20 bases between. The germline V gene encodes CDR1 SGHAT and CDR2 FQNNGV. The CDR3 loop spans 18 amino acids. In nucleotides, the CDR3 is TGTGCCAGCAGCTTAGTTTCCCTAGCGTATGCCCTTTACAATGAGCAGTTCTTC. Residues: CASSLVSLAYALYNEQFF.